This entry features one T cell receptor beta chain sequence. Only in-frame clones appear in the TCRdb table, and some are missing; sequencing was by immunoSEQ multiplex PCR. The repertoire holds roughly 70,000 clones, with 88% as singletons. The data were taken from a study of blood T cell repertoires in COVID-19. The CDR3 covers 16 residues. Germline values: CDR1 SGDLS, CDR2 YYNGEE. V was pared by 4 bases and J by 0 bases, with 15 bases between. The sequencing input was peripheral blood. The clonotype comes from a man between 65 and 80 years old with active or convalescent COVID-19. The chain couples TRBV9 to TRBJ2-3, with D perhaps matching TRBD1 (6 bases). This chain's CDR3 is CASSTTGSRSTDTQYF. CDR3 coding DNA: TGTGCCAGCAGCACAACAGGGTCTCGGAGCACAGATACGCAGTATTTT.